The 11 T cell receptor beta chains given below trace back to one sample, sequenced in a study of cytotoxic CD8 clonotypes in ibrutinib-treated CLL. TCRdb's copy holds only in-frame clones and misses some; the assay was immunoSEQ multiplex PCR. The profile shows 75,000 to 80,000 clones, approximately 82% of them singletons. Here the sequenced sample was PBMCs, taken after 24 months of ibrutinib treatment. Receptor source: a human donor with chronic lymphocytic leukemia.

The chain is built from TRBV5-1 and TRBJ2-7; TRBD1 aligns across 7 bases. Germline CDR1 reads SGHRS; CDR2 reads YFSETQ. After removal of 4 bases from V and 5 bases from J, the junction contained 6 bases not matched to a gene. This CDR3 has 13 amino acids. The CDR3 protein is CASSRQGNDEQYF. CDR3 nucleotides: TGCGCCAGCAGCCGACAGGGAAACGACGAGCAGTACTTC. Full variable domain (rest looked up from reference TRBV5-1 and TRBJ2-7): KAGVTQTPRYLIKTRGQQVTLSCSPISGHRSVSWYQQTPGQGLQFLFEYFSETQRNKGNFPGRFSGRQFSNSRSEMNVSTLELGDSALYLCASSRQGNDEQYFGPGTRLTVT.

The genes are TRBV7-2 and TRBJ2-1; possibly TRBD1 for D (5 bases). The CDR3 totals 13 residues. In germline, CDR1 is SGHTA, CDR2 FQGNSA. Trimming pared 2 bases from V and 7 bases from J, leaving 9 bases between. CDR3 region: CASSLQDINEQFF. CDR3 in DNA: TGTGCCAGCAGCTTACAGGACATTAATGAGCAGTTCTTC. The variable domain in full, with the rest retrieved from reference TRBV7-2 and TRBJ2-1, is GAGVSQSPSNKVTEKGKDVELRCDPISGHTALYWYRQSLGQGLEFLIYFQGNSAPDKSGLPSDRFSAERTGGSVSTLTIQRTQQEDSAVYLCASSLQDINEQFFGPGTRLTVL.

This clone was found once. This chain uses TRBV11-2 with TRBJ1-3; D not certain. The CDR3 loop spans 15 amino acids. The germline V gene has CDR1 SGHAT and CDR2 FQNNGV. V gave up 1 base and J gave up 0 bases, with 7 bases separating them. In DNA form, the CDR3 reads TGTGCCAGCAGCTTAGGCAGCTCCTCTGGAAACACCATATATTTT. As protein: CASSLGSSSGNTIYF.

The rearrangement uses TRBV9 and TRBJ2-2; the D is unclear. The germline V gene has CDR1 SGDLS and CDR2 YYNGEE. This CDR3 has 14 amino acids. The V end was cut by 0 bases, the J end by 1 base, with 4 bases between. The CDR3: CASSVAGNTGELFF. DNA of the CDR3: TGTGCCAGCAGCGTAGCTGGGAACACCGGGGAGCTGTTTTTT.

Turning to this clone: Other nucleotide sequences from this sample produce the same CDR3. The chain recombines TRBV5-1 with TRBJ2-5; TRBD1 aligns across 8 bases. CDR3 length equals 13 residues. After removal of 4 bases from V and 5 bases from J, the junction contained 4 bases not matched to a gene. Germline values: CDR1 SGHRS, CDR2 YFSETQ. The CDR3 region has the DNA TGCGCCAGCAGCCCTGGACAGGGTGAGACCCAGTACTTC. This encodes CASSPGQGETQYF. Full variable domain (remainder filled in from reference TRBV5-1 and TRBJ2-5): KAGVTQTPRYLIKTRGQQVTLSCSPISGHRSVSWYQQTPGQGLQFLFEYFSETQRNKGNFPGRFSGRQFSNSRSEMNVSTLELGDSALYLCASSPGQGETQYFGPGTRLLVL.

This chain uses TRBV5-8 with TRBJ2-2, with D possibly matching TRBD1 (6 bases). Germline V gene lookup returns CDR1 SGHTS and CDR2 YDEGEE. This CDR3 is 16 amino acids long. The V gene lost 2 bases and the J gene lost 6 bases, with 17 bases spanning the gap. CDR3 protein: CASSLLGASVAGELFF. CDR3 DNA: TGTGCCAGCAGCTTACTGGGGGCGTCGGTGGCCGGGGAGCTGTTTTTT.

The CDR3 spells CASNPTGGFNQPQHF. The CDR3 DNA is TGCGCCAGCAATCCGACAGGGGGTTTCAATCAGCCCCAGCATTTT. The chain couples TRBV10-2 to TRBJ1-5; 9 nucleotides agree with TRBD1. This CDR3 is built from 15 residues. Germline CDR1 and CDR2: WSHSY and SAAADI. With V trimmed by 7 bases and J by 3 bases, 7 bases remained unmatched.

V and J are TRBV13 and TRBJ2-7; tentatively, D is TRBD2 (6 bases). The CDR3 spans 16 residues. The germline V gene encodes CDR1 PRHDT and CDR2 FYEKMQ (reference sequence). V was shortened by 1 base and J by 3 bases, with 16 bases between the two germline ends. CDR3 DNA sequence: TGTGCCAGCAGCTTAGTGGGGCTAGCGCAGAACTACGAGCAGTACTTC. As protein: CASSLVGLAQNYEQYF.

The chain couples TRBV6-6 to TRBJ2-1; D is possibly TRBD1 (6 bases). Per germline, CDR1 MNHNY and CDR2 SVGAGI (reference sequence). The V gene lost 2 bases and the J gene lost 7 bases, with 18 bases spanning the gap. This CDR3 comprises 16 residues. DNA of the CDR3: TGTGCCAGCAGTTACGAGGTCGGCCTAACAGGGAATGAGCAGTTCTTC. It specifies CASSYEVGLTGNEQFF.

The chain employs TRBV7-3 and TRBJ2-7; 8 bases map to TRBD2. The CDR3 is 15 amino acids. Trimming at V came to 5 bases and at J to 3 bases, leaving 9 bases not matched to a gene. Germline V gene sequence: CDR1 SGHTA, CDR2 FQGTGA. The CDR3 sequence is CASSPQRERFYEQYF. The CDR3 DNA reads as TGTGCCAGCAGCCCCCAGCGGGAGCGGTTCTACGAGCAGTACTTC.

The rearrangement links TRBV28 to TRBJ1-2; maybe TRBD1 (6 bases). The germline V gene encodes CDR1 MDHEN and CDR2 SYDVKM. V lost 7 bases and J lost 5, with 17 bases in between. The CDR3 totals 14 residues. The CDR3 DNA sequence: TGTGCCAGCACCCAATTGGGGGCGGGGTATGGCTACACCTTC. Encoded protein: CASTQLGAGYGYTF.